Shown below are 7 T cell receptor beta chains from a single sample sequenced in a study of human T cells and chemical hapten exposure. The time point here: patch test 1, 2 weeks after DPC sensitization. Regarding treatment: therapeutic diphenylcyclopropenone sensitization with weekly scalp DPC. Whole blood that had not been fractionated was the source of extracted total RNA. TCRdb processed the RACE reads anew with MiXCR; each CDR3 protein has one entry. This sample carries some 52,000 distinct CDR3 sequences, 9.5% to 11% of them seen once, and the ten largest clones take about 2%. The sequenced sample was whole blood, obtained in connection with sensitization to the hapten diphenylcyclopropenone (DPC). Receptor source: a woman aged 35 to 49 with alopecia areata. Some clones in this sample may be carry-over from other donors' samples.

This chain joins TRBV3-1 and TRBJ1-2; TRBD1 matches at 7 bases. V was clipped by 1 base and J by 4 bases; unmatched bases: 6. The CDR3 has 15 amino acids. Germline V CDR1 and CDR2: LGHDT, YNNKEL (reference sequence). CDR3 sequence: CASSQGKGTVYGYTF. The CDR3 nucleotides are TGTGCCAGCAGCCAAGGGAAAGGGACAGTCTATGGCTACACCTTC.

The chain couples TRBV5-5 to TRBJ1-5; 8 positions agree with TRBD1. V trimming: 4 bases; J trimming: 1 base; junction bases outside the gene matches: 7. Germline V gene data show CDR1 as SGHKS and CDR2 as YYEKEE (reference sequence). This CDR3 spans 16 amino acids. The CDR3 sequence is CASSPGQGGSNQPQHF. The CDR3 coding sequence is TGTGCCAGCAGCCCTGGACAGGGTGGCAGCAATCAGCCCCAGCATTTT.

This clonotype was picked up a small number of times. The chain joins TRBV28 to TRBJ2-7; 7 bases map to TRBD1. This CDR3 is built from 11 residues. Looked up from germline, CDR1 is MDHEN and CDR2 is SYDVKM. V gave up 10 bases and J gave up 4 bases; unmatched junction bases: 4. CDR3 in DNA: TGTGCCATCGGGACAGTTTACGAGCAGTACTTC. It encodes CAIGTVYEQYF. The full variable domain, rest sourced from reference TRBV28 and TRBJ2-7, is DVKVTQSSRYLVKRTGEKVFLECVQDMDHENMFWYRQDPGLGLRLIYFSYDVKMKEKGDIPEGYSVSREKKERFSLILESASTNQTSMYLCAIGTVYEQYFGPGTRLTVT.

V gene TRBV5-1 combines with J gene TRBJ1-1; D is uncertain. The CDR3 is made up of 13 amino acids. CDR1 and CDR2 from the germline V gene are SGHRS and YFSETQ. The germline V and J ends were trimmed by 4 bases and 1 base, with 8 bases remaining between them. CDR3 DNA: TGCGCCAGCAGCCCCAGACAGAACACTGAAGCTTTCTTT. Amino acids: CASSPRQNTEAFF.

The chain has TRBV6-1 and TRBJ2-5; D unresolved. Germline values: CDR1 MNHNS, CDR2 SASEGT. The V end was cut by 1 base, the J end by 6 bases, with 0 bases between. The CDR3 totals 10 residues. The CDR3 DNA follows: TGTGCCAGCAGTGAAGAGACCCAGTACTTC. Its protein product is CASSEETQYF.

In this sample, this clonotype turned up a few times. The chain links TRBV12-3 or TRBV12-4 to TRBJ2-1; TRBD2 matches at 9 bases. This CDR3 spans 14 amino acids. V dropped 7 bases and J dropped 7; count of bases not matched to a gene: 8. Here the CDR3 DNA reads TGTGCCAGCAATGAGGTAGCGGGAGTGAATGAGCAGTTCTTC. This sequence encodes CASNEVAGVNEQFF.

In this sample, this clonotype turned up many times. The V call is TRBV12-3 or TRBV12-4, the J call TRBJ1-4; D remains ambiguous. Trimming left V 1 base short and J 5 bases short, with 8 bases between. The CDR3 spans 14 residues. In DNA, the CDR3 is TGTGCCAGCAGTTTAGGAGGGAGCAATGAAAAACTGTTTTTT. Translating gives CASSLGGSNEKLFF.